This T cell receptor (beta chain) comes out of a study of cytomegalovirus exposure and HLA in healthy donors. With 60 Vbeta and 13 Jbeta primers, the PCR was carried out. Clones were read by immunoSEQ multiplex PCR, and TCRdb kept only the in-frame ones, dropping some. The table has 150,000 to 200,000 clones, around 81% seen once. On this clone: Its antigen is as yet unknown.

Study observations and caveats: V segments that were indistinguishable, TRBV6-2 and TRBV6-3 among them, were omitted from analysis. Roughly uniform depth of sequencing across donors was assumed in presence/absence analyses.

The length of the CDR3 is 17 residues. This TCR came from a man aged 25-45 years in good health and CMV-seronegative. Specimen: PBMCs. This chain links TRBV21-1 with TRBJ2-3; the table names TRBD2, a call not compared with the DNA. TRBV21-1 is shown as a pseudogene. The CDR3 is CASSKVGREASTDTQYF. In DNA, the CDR3 is TGTGCCAGCAGCAAAGTAGGGCGGGAAGCTAGCACAGATACGCAGTATTTT.